Presented here are 7 T cell receptor beta chains from one specimen sequenced in a study of blood T cell repertoires in COVID-19. Clones were read by immunoSEQ multiplex PCR, and TCRdb kept only the in-frame ones, dropping some. The table records tens of thousands of clones, around 84% of them present only once. The material sequenced was peripheral blood. Every receptor here comes from a man in his forties or fifties with active COVID-19.

The chain links TRBV2 to TRBJ1-1; D gene unclear. The germline V and J ends were trimmed by 9 bases and 5 bases, with 25 bases remaining between them. Germline CDR1 SNHLY, CDR2 FYNNEI. This CDR3 is built from 16 residues. The CDR3 DNA reads TGTGCCAGGAAAACAAGAGGCCCGGGAGATGGGACTGAAGCTTTCTTT. Amino acid sequence: CARKTRGPGDGTEAFF.

The CDR3 nucleotides read TGCGCCAGCAGCCAAAGGACAGGGGTAGACTACACCTTC. It encodes CASSQRTGVDYTF. The genes are TRBV4-1 and TRBJ1-2, with 9 positions matching TRBD1. The CDR3 consists of 13 residues. V lost 2 bases, J lost 10 bases, and 5 bases stayed unmatched. Germline V lookup: CDR1 MGHRA, CDR2 YSYEKL.

V gene TRBV28 combines with J gene TRBJ1-5, with D possibly TRBD1 on 5 matching bases. Germline V lookup: CDR1 MDHEN, CDR2 SYDVKM. V was cut by 6 bases and J by 2 bases, with 14 bases left in between. This CDR3 has 15 residues. The CDR3 nucleotides are TGTGCCAGCAGCCCTGTATCGGGGGGCAATCAGCCCCAGCATTTT. Translation gives CASSPVSGGNQPQHF.

The genes are TRBV15 and TRBJ2-7; D is undetermined. The germline V gene has CDR1 LNHNV and CDR2 YYDKDF (reference sequence). V was cut by 0 bases and J by 5 bases, with 14 bases left in between. The CDR3 runs 15 residues. The DNA of the CDR3 is TGTGCCACCAGCAGAGATGTAGCACGTTACCACGAGCAGTACTTC. Protein product: CATSRDVARYHEQYF.

This clone was detected a few times. This rearrangement joins TRBV3-1 (or the pseudogene TRBV3-2) to TRBJ2-1, with D possibly being TRBD1 (6 bases). Germline V lookup: CDR1 LGHDT, CDR2 YNNKEL (reference sequence). The CDR3 extends over 16 amino acids. V was pared by 0 bases and J by 7 bases, with 16 bases between. Written as DNA, the CDR3 is TGTGCCAGCAGCCAAGAGGGTCTGACAGGCGCAAATGAGCAGTTCTTC. Its translation: CASSQEGLTGANEQFF.

The V call is TRBV6-4, the J call TRBJ1-1, with TRBD1 as a possible D gene (5 bases). CDR1 is MRHNA, CDR2 SNTAGT, per germline. The CDR3 runs 13 residues. Trimming stripped 5 bases from V and 0 bases from J, with 7 bases between. The chain's CDR3 is CASSKTVNTEAFF. The CDR3 nucleotides read TGTGCCAGCAGTAAGACAGTGAACACTGAAGCTTTCTTT.

The chain has TRBV12-3 or TRBV12-4 and TRBJ2-5; unclear D gene. The CDR3 runs 12 residues. Trimming cost V 3 bases and J 5 bases, with 7 bases left between them. DNA of the CDR3: TGTGCCAGCAGTTTTCTCTTTGAGACCCAGTACTTC. It encodes CASSFLFETQYF.